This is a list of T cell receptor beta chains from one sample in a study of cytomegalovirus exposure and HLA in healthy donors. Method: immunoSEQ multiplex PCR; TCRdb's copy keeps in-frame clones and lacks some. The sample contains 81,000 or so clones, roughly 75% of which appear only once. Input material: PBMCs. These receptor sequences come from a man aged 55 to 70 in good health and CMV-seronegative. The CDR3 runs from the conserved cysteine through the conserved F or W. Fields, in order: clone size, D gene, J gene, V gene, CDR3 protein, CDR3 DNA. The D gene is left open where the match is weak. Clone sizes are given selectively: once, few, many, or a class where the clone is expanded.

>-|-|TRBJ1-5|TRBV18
CASSPREDQPQHF
TGTGCCAGCTCACCCCGGGAGGATCAGCCCCAGCATTTT
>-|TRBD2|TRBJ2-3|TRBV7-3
CASSHLSSGGTDTQYF
TGTGCCAGCAGCCACCTCTCTAGCGGGGGCACAGATACGCAGTATTTT
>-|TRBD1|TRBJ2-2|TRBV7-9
CASSLGSNRGQAGELFF
TGTGCCAGCAGCTTGGGATCGAACAGGGGGCAGGCCGGGGAGCTGTTTTTT
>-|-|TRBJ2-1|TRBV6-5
CASSYLPDSSYNEQFF
TGTGCCAGCAGTTACCTCCCGGACAGCTCCTACAATGAGCAGTTCTTC
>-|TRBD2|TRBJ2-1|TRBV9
CASSVASGGAVGEQFF
TGTGCCAGCAGCGTGGCAAGCGGGGGGGCCGTTGGTGAGCAGTTCTTC
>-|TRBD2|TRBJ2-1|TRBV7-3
CASSSSPSGGYNEQFF
TGTGCCAGCAGCTCCAGCCCTAGCGGGGGGTACAATGAGCAGTTCTTC
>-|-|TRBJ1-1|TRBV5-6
CASSLVTVERAGAFF
TGTGCCAGCAGCTTGGTAACGGTGGAGCGGGCTGGAGCTTTCTTT
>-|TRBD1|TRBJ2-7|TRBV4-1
CASSQTGQGAYEQYF
TGCGCCAGCAGCCAGACGGGACAGGGGGCCTACGAGCAGTACTTC
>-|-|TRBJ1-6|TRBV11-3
CASSRVSNSPLHF
TGTGCCAGCAGCAGAGTTTCCAATTCACCCCTCCACTTT
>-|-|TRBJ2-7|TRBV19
CASSLSYSYEQYF
TGTGCCAGTAGTCTTAGTTATTCCTACGAGCAGTACTTC
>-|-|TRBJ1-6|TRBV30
CALWGLGSPLHF
TGTGCCCTCTGGGGGCTTGGATCACCCCTCCACTTT
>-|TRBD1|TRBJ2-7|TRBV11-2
CASSRDRGPVYEQYF
TGTGCCAGCAGCCGGGACAGGGGACCAGTCTACGAGCAGTACTTC
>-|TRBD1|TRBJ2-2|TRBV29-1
CSVVLSGGTGELFF
TGCAGCGTCGTCTTATCAGGGGGCACCGGGGAGCTGTTTTTT
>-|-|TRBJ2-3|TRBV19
CASSIDGGGRDTQYF
TGTGCCAGTAGTATAGACGGGGGTGGTCGGGATACGCAGTATTTT
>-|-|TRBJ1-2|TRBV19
CASNLGGARNYGYTF
TGTGCCAGTAACTTGGGTGGGGCGCGGAACTATGGCTACACCTTC
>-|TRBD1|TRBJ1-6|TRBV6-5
CASSYKGAEGSPLHF
TGTGCCAGCAGTTACAAGGGGGCGGAAGGTTCACCCCTCCACTTT
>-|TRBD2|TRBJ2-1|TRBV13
CASSPRGVAGRDEQFF
TGTGCCAGCAGCCCCCGGGGAGTAGCGGGGAGGGATGAGCAGTTCTTC
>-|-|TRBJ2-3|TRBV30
CASGASPSTDTQYF
TGTGCCTCTGGGGCATCCCCTAGCACAGATACGCAGTATTTT
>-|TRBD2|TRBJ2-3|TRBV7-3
CASSALAGGPTDTQYF
TGTGCCAGCAGCGCACTAGCGGGGGGGCCGACAGATACGCAGTATTTT
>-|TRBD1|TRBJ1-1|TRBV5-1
CASSQKQGASAEAFF
TGCGCCAGCAGCCAGAAACAGGGGGCGAGCGCTGAAGCTTTCTTT
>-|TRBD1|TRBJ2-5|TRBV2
CASRQGETQYF
TGTGCCAGCCGACAGGGAGAGACCCAGTACTTC
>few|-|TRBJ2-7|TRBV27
CASSFQGASNYEQYF
TGTGCCAGCAGTTTCCAAGGAGCGAGTAACTACGAGCAGTACTTC
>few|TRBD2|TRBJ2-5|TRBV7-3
CASSLFGGEKETQYF
TGTGCCAGCAGCTTATTCGGGGGGGAAAAAGAGACCCAGTACTTC
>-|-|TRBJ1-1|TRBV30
CAWSQGPNTEAFF
TGTGCCTGGAGCCAGGGGCCGAACACTGAAGCTTTCTTT
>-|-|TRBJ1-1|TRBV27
CASSPRPASGEDTEAFF
TGTGCCAGCAGTCCACGCCCGGCGAGCGGGGAGGACACTGAAGCTTTCTTT
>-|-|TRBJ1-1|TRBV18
CASSSWVGRSTEAFF
TGTGCCAGCTCATCATGGGTCGGGAGGAGCACTGAAGCTTTCTTT
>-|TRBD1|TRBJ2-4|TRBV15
CATSRDLGGGSKNIQYF
TGTGCCACCAGCAGAGATCTAGGGGGCGGCTCCAAAAACATTCAGTACTTC
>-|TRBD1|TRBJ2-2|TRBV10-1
CASSGTGAGTGELFF
TGCGCCAGCAGTGGGACAGGGGCGGGCACCGGGGAGCTGTTTTTT
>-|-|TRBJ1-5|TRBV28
CASSLYGGGSNQPQHF
TGTGCCAGCAGTTTATATGGGGGGGGTAGCAATCAGCCCCAGCATTTT
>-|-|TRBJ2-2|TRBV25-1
CASSTPTQNTGELFF
TGTGCCAGCAGTACACCCACACAAAACACCGGGGAGCTGTTTTTT
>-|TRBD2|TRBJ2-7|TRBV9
CASSPRTSGGGYEQYF
TGTGCCAGCAGCCCTCGGACTAGCGGGGGGGGCTACGAGCAGTACTTC
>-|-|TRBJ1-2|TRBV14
CASSQDRGRNPSNYGYTF
TGTGCCAGCAGCCAAGATCGGGGGAGGAACCCTTCTAACTATGGCTACACCTTC
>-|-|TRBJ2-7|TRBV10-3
CASSVQGSDEQYF
TGTGCCAGCTCGGTCCAGGGAAGCGACGAGCAGTACTTC
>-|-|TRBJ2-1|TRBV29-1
CSVEDKNGGQDEQFF
TGCAGCGTTGAAGATAAGAACGGGGGGCAAGATGAGCAGTTCTTC
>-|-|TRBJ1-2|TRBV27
CASKAPGDGYTF
TGTGCCAGCAAGGCACCGGGAGATGGCTACACCTTC
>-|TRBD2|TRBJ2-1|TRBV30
CALSSGGANEQFF
TGTGCGCTATCCAGCGGGGGGGCCAATGAGCAGTTCTTC
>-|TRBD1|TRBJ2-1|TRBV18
CASSPPRQGVDNEQFF
TGTGCCAGCTCACCACCCCGACAGGGGGTCGACAATGAGCAGTTCTTC
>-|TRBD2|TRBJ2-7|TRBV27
CASTPLSGAYEQYF
TGTGCCAGCACCCCTCTTAGCGGGGCCTACGAGCAGTACTTC
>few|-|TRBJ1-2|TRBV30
CAWGGGDYGYTF
TGTGCCTGGGGCGGGGGGGACTATGGCTACACCTTC